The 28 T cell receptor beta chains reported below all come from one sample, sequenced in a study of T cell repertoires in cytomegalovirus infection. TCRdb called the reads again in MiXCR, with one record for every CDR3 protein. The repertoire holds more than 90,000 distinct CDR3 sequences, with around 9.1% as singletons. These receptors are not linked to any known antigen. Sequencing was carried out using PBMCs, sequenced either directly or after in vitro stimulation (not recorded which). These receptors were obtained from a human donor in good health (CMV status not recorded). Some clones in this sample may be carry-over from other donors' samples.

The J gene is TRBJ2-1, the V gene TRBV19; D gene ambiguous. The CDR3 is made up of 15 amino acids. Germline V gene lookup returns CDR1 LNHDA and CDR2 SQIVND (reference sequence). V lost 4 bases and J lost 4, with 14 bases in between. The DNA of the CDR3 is TGTGCCAGTAGTAAGCCGACACGAGGTTACAATGAGCAGTTCTTC. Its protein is CASSKPTRGYNEQFF.

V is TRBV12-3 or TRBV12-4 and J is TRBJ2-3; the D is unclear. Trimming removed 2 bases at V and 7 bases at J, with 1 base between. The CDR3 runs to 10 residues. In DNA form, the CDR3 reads TGTGCCAGCAGTTTACATACGCAGTATTTT. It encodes CASSLHTQYF.

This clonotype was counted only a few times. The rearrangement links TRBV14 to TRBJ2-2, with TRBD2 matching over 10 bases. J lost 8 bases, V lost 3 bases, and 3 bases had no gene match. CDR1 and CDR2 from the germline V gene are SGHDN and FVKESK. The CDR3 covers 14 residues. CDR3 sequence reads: CASSQLAGAGELFF. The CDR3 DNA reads TGTGCCAGCAGCCAGCTAGCGGGAGCTGGGGAGCTGTTTTTT.

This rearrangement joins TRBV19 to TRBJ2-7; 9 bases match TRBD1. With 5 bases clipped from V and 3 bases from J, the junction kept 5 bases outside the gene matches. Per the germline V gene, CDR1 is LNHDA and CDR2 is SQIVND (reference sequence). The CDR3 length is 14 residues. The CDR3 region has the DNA TGTGCCAGTAGTTCGTGGGGACAGGGCTACGAGCAGTACTTC. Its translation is CASSSWGQGYEQYF.

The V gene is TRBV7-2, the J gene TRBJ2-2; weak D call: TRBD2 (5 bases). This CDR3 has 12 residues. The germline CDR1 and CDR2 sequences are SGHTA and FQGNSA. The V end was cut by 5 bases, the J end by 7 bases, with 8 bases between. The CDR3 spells CASSHRGGELFF. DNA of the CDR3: TGTGCCAGCAGCCACCGGGGCGGGGAGCTGTTTTTT.

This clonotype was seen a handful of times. The CDR3 sequence: CSASPTGLGNYGYTF. The CDR3 DNA reads as TGCAGTGCTAGTCCGACCGGGTTAGGGAACTATGGCTACACCTTC. The rearrangement joins TRBV20-1 to TRBJ1-2; D is unclear. The V end was cut by 3 bases, the J end by 2 bases, with 16 bases between. CDR3 length: 15 amino acids. Germline V gives CDR1 DFQATT, CDR2 SNEGSKA (reference sequence).

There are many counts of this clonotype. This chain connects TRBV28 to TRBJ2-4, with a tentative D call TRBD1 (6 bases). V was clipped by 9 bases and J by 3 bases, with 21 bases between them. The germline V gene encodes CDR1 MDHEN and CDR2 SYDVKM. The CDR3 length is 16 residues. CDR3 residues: CARPRRGSGYKNIQYF. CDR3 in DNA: TGTGCCAGGCCTCGCAGGGGCAGTGGGTACAAAAACATTCAGTACTTC. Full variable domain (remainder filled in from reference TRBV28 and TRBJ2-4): DVKVTQSSRYLVKRTGEKVFLECVQDMDHENMFWYRQDPGLGLRLIYFSYDVKMKEKGDIPEGYSVSREKKERFSLILESASTNQTSMYLCARPRRGSGYKNIQYFGAGTRLSVL.

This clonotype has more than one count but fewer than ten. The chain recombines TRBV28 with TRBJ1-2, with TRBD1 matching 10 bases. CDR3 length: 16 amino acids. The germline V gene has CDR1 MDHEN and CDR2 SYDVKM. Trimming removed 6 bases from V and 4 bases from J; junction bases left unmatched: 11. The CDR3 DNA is TGTGCCAGCAGGACAGGGGGCGCTTCCATACCCTATGGCTACACCTTC. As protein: CASRTGGASIPYGYTF.

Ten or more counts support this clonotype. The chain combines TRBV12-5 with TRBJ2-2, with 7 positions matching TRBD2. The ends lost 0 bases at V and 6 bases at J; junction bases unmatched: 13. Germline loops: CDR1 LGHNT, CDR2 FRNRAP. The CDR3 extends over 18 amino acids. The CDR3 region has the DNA TGTGCTAGTGGTTTGGTGACCTCCCCCGTACTAGCGCCCGGGGAGCTGTTTTTT. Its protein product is CASGLVTSPVLAPGELFF.

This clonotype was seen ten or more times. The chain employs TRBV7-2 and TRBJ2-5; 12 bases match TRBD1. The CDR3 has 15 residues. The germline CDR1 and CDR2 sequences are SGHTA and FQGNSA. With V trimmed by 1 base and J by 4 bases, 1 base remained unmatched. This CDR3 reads CASSLEGQGAETQYF. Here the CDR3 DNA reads TGTGCCAGCAGCTTAGAGGGACAGGGGGCAGAGACCCAGTACTTC.

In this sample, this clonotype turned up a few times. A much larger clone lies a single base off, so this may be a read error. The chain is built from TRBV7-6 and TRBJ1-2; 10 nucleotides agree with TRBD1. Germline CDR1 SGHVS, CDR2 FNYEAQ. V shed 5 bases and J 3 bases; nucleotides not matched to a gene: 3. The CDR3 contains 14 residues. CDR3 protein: CASSPGTGDYGYTF. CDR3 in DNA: TGTGCCAGCAGCCCCGGGACAGGGGACTATGGCTACACCTTC.

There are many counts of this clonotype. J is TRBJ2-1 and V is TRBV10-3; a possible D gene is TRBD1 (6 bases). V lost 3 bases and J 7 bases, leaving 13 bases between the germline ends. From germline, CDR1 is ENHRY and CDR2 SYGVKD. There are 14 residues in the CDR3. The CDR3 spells CAISEPGEINEQFF. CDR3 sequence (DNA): TGTGCCATCAGTGAACCAGGGGAAATAAATGAGCAGTTCTTC.

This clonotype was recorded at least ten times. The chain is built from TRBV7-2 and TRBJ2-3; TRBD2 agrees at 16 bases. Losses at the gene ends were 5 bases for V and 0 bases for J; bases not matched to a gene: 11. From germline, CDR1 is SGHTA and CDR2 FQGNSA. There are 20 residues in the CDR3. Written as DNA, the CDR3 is TGTGCCAGCAGCACAAGACCGGGACTAGCGGGAGGGACTAGCACAGATACGCAGTATTTT. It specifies CASSTRPGLAGGTSTDTQYF.

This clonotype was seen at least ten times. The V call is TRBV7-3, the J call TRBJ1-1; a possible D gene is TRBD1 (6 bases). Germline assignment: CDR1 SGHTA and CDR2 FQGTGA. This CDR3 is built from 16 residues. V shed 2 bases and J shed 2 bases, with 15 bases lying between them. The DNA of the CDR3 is TGTGCCAGCAGCTTATTGGTGGGAGGGGGAAACACTGAAGCTTTCTTT. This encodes CASSLLVGGGNTEAFF.

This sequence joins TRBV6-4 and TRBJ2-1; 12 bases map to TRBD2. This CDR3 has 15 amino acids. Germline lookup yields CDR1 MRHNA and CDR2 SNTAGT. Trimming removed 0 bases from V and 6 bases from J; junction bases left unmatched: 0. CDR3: CASSDSTSGSNEQFF. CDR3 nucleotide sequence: TGTGCCAGCAGTGACTCGACTAGCGGGAGCAATGAGCAGTTCTTC.

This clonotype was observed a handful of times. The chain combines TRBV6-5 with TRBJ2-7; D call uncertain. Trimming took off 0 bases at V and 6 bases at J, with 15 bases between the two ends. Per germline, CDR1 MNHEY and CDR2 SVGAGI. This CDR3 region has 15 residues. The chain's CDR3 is CASSYSFGYSSEQYF. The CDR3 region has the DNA TGTGCCAGCAGTTACTCGTTCGGTTACTCCAGCGAGCAGTACTTC.

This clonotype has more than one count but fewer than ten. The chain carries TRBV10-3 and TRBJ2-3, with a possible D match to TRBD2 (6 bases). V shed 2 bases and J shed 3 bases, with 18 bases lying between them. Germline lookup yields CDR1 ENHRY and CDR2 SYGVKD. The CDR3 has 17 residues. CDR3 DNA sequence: TGTGCCATCAGTGAGCCCCGGGGCGGGACGAGGACAGATACGCAGTATTTT. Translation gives CAISEPRGGTRTDTQYF.

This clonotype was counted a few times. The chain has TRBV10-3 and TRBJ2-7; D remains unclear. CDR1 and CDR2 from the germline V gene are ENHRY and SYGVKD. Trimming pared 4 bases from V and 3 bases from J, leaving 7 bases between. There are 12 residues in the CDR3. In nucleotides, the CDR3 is TGTGCCATCAGTGCGCAGCGCTACGAGCAGTACGTC. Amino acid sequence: CAISAQRYEQYV.

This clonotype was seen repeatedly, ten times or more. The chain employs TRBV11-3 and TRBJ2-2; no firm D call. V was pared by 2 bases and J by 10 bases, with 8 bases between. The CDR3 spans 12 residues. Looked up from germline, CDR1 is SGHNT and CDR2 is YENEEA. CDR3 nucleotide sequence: TGTGCCAGCAGCTTAATGGAGTCGGAGCTGTTTTTT. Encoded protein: CASSLMESELFF.

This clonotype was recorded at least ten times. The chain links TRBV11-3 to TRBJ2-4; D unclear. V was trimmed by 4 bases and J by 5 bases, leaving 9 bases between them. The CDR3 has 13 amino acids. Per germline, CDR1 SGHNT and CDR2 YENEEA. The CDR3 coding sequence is TGTGCCAGCAGCTCCCCACCGCAAAACATTCAGTACTTC. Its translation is CASSSPPQNIQYF.

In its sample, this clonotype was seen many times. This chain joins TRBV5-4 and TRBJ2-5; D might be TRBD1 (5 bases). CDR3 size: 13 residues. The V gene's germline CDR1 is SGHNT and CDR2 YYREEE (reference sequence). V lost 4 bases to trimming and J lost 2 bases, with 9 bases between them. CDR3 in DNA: TGTGCCAGCAGCCAGGGTGTTCAAGAGACCCAGTACTTC. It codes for CASSQGVQETQYF.

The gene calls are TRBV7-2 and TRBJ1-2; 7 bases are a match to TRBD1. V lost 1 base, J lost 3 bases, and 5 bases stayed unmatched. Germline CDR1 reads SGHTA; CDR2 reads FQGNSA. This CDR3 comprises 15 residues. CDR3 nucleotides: TGTGCCAGCAGCTTAGAATCCGGGACAGACTATGGCTACACCTTC. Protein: CASSLESGTDYGYTF.

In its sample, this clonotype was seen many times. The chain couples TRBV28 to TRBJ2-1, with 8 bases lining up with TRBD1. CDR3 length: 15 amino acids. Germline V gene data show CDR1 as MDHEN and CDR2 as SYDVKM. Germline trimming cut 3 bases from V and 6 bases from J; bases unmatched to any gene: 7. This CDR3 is CASSLGQAPINEQFF. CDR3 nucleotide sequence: TGTGCCAGCAGTTTGGGACAGGCCCCAATCAATGAGCAGTTCTTC.

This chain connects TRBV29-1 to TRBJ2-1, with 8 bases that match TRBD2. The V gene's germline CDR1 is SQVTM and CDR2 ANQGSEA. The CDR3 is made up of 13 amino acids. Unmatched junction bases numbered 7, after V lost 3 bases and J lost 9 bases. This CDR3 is CSVDPSGSIEQFF. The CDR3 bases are TGCAGCGTTGATCCGAGCGGGAGTATTGAGCAGTTCTTC.

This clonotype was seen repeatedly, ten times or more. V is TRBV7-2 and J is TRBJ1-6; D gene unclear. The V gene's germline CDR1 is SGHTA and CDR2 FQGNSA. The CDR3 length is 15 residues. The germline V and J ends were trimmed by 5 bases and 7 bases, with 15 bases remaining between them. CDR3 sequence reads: CASSMGGSVNSPLHF. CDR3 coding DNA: TGTGCCAGCAGCATGGGCGGTTCTGTAAATTCACCCCTCCACTTT. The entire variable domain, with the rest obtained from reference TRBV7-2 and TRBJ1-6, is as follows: GAGVSQSPSNKVTEKGKDVELRCDPISGHTALYWYRQSLGQGLEFLIYFQGNSAPDKSGLPSDRFSAERTGGSVSTLTIQRTQQEDSAVYLCASSMGGSVNSPLHFGNGTRLTVT.

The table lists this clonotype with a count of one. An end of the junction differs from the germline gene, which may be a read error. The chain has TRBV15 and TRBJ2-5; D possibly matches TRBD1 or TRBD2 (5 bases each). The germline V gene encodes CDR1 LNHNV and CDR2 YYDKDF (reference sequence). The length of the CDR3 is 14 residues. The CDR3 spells CATSRDTRGETKYF. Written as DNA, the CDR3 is TGTGCCACCAGCAGAGATACTAGAGGGGAGACCAAGTACTTC.

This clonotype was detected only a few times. CDR3 nucleotide sequence: TGTGCCAGCATAAGGGGACGCGACTATGGCTACACCTTC. It translates to CASIRGRDYGYTF. The rearrangement uses TRBV12-3 or TRBV12-4 and TRBJ1-2, with a weak D call TRBD1 (5 bases). V was trimmed by 7 bases and J by 3 bases, leaving 12 bases between them. The CDR3 is 13 amino acids.

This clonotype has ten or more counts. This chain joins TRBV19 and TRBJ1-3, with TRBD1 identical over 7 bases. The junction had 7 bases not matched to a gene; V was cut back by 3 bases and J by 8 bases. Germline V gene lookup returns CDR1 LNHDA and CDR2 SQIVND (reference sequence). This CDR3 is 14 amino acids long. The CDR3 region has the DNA TGTGCCAGTAGTATTCCCGGGACAGAAGACACCATATATTTT. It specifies CASSIPGTEDTIYF.